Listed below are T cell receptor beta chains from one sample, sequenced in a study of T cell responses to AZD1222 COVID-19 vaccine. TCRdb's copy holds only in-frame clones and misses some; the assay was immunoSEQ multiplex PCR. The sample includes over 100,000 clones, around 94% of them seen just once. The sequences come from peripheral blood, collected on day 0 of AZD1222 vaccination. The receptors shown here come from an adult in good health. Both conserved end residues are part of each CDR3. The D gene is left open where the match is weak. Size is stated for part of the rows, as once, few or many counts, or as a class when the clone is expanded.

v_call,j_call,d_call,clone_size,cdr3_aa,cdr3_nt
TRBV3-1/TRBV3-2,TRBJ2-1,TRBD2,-,CASSLGTAGGGNEQFF,TGTGCCAGCAGCCTCGGAACAGCGGGGGGTGGCAATGAGCAGTTCTTC
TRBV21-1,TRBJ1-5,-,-,CASSPQTGKYSNQPQHF,TGTGCCAGCAGCCCCCAGACAGGGAAATATAGCAATCAGCCCCAGCATTTT
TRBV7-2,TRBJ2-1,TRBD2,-,CASRPSGSSYNEQFF,TGTGCCAGCAGGCCTAGCGGGAGCTCCTACAATGAGCAGTTCTTC
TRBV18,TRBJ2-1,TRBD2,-,CASSPPGRGAHNEQFF,TGTGCCAGCTCACCACCGGGGCGGGGGGCCCACAATGAGCAGTTCTTC
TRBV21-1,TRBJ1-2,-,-,CASSKAKNGYTF,TGTGCCAGCAGCAAAGCCAAGAATGGCTACACCTTC
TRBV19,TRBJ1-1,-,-,CASSARQDPNTEAFF,TGTGCCAGTAGTGCCCGTCAGGATCCGAACACTGAAGCTTTCTTT
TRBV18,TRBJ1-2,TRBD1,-,CATTTGQGNGYGYTF,TGTGCCACCACCACCGGACAGGGCAATGGCTATGGCTACACCTTC
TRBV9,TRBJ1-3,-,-,CASSVGGRGEGNTIYF,TGTGCCAGCAGCGTAGGAGGTAGAGGGGAAGGAAACACCATATATTTT
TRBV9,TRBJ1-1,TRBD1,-,CASSVTGGGYGTEAFF,TGTGCCAGCAGCGTCACGGGAGGGGGCTATGGCACTGAAGCTTTCTTT
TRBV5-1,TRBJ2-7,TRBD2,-,CASSPRLAAGEQYF,TGCGCCAGCAGCCCAAGACTAGCGGCGGGCGAGCAGTACTTC
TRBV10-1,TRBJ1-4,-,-,CASSEAGDNEKLFF,TGCGCCAGCAGTGAGGCAGGGGATAATGAAAAACTGTTTTTT
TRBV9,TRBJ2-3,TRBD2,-,CAGSVAGSYGPDTQYF,TGTGCCGGCAGCGTAGCGGGATCCTATGGCCCAGATACGCAGTATTTT
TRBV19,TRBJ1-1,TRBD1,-,CAKGAGETEAFF,TGTGCCAAGGGGGCAGGAGAAACTGAAGCTTTCTTT
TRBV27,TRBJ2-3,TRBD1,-,CASRTGGVNTQYF,TGTGCCAGCAGAACAGGGGGCGTCAATACGCAGTATTTT
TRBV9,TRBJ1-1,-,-,CASSAGMGTEAFF,TGTGCCAGCAGCGCCGGCATGGGCACTGAAGCTTTCTTT
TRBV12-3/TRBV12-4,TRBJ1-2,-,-,CASSLWGAGGYTF,TGTGCCAGCAGTTTATGGGGGGCGGGTGGCTACACCTTC
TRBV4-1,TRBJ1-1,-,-,CASSQSPQGYTEAFF,TGCGCCAGCAGCCAATCCCCACAGGGCTACACTGAAGCTTTCTTT
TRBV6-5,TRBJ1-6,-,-,CASRMIENSPLHF,TGTGCCAGCAGAATGATTGAAAATTCACCCCTCCACTTT
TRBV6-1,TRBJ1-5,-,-,CASSEDSPYSNQLQHF,TGTGCCAGCAGTGAGGACAGTCCATATAGCAATCAGCTCCAGCATTTT
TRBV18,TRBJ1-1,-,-,CASSPRLGLNTEAFF,TGTGCCAGCTCACCAAGGCTGGGCCTGAACACTGAAGCTTTCTTT
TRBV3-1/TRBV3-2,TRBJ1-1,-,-,CASSPVGGSSEAFF,TGTGCCAGCAGCCCTGTAGGGGGATCTTCTGAAGCTTTCTTT
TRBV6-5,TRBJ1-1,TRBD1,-,CASSYGQGVGTEAFF,TGTGCCAGCAGTTACGGGCAGGGGGTAGGCACTGAAGCTTTCTTT
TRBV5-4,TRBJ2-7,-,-,CASSQRTGLGDEQYF,TGTGCCAGCAGCCAACGAACAGGCCTCGGGGACGAGCAGTACTTC
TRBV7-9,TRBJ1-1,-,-,CASSLVGGEAFF,TGTGCCAGCAGCTTAGTCGGTGGGGAAGCTTTCTTT
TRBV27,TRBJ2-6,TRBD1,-,CASSTGQGRRGANVLTF,TGTGCCAGCAGTACGGGACAGGGGCGCAGAGGGGCCAACGTCCTGACTTTC
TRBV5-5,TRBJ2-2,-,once,CASSINTGELFF,TGTGCCAGCAGCATTAACACCGGGGAGCTGTTTTTT
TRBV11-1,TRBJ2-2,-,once,CASSRVTGTGELFF,TGTGCCAGCAGCCGGGTAACAGGGACCGGGGAGCTGTTTTTT